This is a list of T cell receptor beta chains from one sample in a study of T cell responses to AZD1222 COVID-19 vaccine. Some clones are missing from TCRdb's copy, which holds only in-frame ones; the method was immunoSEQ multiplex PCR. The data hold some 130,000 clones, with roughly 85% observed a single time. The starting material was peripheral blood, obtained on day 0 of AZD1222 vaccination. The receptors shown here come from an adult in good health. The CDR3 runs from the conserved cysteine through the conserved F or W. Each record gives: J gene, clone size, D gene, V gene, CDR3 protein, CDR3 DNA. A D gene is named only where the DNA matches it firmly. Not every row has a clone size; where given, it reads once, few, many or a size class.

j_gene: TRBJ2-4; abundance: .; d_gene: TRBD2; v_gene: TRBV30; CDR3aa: CAWSGLAVNIQYF; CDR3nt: TGTGCCTGGAGTGGACTAGCGGTAAACATTCAGTACTTC
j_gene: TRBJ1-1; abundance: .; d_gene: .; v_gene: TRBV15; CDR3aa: CATSRDGAEAFF; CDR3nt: TGTGCCACCAGCAGAGATGGCGCTGAAGCTTTCTTT
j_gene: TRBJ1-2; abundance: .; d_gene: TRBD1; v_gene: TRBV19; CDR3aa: CASSRDRGQGGYTF; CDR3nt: TGTGCCAGTAGTCGGGACAGGGGACAAGGTGGCTACACCTTC
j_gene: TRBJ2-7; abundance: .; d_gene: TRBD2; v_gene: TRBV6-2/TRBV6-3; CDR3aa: CASRLVISGSHGQYF; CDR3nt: TGTGCCAGCCGCCTCGTGATTAGCGGGAGTCATGGGCAGTACTTC
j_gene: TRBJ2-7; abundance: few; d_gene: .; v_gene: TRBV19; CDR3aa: CASSPGSSYEQYF; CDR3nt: TGTGCCAGTAGTCCGGGTAGCTCCTACGAGCAGTACTTC
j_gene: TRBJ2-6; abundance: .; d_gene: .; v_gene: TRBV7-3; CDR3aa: CASSLLRGRINSGANVLTF; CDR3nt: TGTGCCAGCAGCTTATTAAGGGGCAGGATAAACTCTGGGGCCAACGTCCTGACTTTC
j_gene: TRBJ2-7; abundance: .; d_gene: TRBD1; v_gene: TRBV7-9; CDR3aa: CASSPDRGSYEQYF; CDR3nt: TGTGCCAGCAGCCCGGACAGGGGCTCCTACGAGCAGTACTTC
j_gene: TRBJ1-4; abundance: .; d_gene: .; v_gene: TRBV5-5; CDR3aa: CASSLVTNEKLFF; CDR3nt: TGTGCCAGCAGCTTAGTAACTAATGAAAAACTGTTTTTT
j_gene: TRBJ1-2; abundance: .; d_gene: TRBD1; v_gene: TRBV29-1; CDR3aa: CSVEAGGNGYTF; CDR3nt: TGCAGCGTTGAAGCAGGGGGTAATGGCTACACCTTC
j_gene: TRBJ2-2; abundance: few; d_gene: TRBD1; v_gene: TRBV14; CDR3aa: CASSQGPPFSDRVSITGLFF; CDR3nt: TGTGCCAGCAGCCAAGGTCCCCCCTTTTCGGACAGGGTTTCTATCACGGGGCTGTTTTTT
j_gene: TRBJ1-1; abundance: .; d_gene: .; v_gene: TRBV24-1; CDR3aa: CATSDLTNTEAFF; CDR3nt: TGTGCCACCAGTGATTTAACGAACACTGAAGCTTTCTTT
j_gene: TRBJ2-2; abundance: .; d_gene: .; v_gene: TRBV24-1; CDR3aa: CATSGPGQNTGELFF; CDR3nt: TGTGCCACCAGTGGGCCGGGACAGAACACCGGGGAGCTGTTTTTT
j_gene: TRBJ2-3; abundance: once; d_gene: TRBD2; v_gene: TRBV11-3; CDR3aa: CASSLGGSTDTQYF; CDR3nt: TGTGCCAGCAGCTTGGGGGGGAGCACAGATACGCAGTATTTT
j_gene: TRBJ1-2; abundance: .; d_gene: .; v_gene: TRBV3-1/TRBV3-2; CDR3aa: CASSLGPQVQGGYTF; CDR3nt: TGTGCCAGCAGCCTAGGACCACAGGTGCAAGGTGGCTACACCTTC
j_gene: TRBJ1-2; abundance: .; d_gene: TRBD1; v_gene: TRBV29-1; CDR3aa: CSGLDRGLGGYTF; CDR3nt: TGCAGCGGATTGGACAGGGGGCTTGGTGGCTACACCTTC
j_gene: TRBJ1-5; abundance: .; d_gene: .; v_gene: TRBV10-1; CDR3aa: CASSAPSREKGQEQPQHF; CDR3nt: TGCGCCAGCAGTGCACCCAGTCGTGAAAAGGGGCAGGAACAGCCCCAGCATTTT
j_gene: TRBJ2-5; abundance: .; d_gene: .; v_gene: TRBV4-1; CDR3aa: CASSQDLREMETQYF; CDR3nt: TGCGCCAGCAGCCAAGATCTGAGGGAGATGGAGACCCAGTACTTC
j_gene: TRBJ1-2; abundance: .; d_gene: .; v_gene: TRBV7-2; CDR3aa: CASSPSGRIYGYTF; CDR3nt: TGTGCCAGCAGCCCTTCTGGACGGATCTATGGCTACACCTTC
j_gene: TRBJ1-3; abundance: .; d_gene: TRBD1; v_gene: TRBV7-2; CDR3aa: CASSLYGTGGNTIYF; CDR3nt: TGTGCCAGCAGCTTATATGGGACAGGTGGAAACACCATATATTTT
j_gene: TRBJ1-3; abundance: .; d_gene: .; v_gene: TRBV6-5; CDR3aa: CASSIRNTIYF; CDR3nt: TGTGCCAGCAGTATACGAAACACCATATATTTT
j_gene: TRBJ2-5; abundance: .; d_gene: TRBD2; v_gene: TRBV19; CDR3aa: CASSMGLAVETQYF; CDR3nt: TGTGCCAGTAGTATGGGACTAGCTGTAGAGACCCAGTACTTC
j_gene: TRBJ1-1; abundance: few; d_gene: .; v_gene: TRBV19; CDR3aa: CASSWGSLRTMNTEAFF; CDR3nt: TGTGCCAGTTCGTGGGGCAGCCTTAGAACGATGAACACTGAAGCTTTCTTT
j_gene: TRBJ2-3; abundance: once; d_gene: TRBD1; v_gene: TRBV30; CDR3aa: CAWRWTGGTDTQYF; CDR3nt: TGTGCCTGGAGATGGACAGGGGGCACAGATACGCAGTATTTT
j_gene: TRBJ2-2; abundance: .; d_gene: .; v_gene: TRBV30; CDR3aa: CARGPGSLNTGELFF; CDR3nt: TGTGCTAGGGGCCCGGGGAGTTTGAACACCGGGGAGCTGTTTTTT
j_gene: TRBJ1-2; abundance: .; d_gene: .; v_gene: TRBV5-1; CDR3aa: CASSPEAGHYGYTF; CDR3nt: TGCGCCAGCAGCCCCGAGGCAGGGCACTATGGCTACACCTTC
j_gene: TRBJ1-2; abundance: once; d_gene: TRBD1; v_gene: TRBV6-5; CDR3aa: CASRAQGGNYGYTF; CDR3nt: TGTGCCAGCAGGGCCCAGGGGGGTAACTATGGCTACACCTTC
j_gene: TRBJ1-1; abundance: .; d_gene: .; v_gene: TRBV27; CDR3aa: CASSTQGSTEAFF; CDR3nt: TGTGCCAGCAGTACACAGGGCAGCACTGAAGCTTTCTTT
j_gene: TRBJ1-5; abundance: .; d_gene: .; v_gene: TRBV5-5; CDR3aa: CASSLERVQPQHF; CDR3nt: TGTGCCAGCAGCCTGGAGAGGGTTCAGCCCCAGCATTTT
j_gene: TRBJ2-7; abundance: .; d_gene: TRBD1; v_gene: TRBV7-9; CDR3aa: CASSHDRGRLHEQYF; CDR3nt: TGTGCCAGCAGCCATGACAGGGGCCGCCTCCACGAGCAGTACTTC
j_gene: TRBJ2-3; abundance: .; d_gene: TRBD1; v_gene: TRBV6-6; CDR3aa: CASSWTGANTDTQYF; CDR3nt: TGTGCCAGCAGTTGGACAGGGGCGAACACAGATACGCAGTATTTT
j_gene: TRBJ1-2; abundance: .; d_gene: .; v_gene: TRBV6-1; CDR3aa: CASSEQGSYGYTF; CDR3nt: TGTGCCAGCAGTGAACAGGGATCCTATGGCTACACCTTC
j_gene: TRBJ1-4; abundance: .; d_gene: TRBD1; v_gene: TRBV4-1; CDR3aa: CASSRGQGAPPTNEKLFF; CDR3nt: TGCGCCAGCAGCCGGGGACAGGGGGCGCCCCCAACTAATGAAAAACTGTTTTTT
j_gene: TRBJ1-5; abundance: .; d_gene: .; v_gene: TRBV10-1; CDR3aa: CASSESNQPQHF; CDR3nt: TGCGCCAGCAGTGAGTCGAATCAGCCCCAGCATTTT
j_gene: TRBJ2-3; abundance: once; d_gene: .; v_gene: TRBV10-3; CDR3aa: CATGGSTDTQYF; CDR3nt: TGTGCCACCGGTGGGAGCACAGATACGCAGTATTTT
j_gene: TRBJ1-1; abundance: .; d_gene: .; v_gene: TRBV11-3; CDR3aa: CASSLGREAFF; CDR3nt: TGTGCCAGCAGCTTGGGCAGGGAAGCTTTCTTT
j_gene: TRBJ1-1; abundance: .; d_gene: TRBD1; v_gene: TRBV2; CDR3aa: CASSESKGANTEAFF; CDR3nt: TGTGCCAGCAGTGAATCAAAGGGGGCTAACACTGAAGCTTTCTTT
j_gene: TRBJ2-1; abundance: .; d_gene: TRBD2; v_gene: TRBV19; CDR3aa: CASSPNGLAGGFNEQFF; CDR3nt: TGTGCCAGTAGCCCTAACGGACTAGCGGGGGGTTTCAATGAGCAGTTCTTC
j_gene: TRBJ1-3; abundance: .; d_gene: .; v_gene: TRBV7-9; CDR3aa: CASSQIRPDSGNTIYF; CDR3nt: TGTGCCAGCAGCCAAATCCGCCCGGACAGTGGAAACACCATATATTTT
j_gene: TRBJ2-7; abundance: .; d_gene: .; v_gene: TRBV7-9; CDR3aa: CASSFDYEQYF; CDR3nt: TGTGCCAGCAGCTTCGACTACGAGCAGTACTTC
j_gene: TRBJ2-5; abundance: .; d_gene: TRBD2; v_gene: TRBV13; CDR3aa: CASSPSGRVQETQYF; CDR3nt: TGTGCCAGCAGCCCTAGCGGGAGGGTTCAAGAGACCCAGTACTTC
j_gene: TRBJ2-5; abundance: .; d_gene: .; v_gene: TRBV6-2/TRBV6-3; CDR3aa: CASSYSGGIGETQYF; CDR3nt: TGTGCCAGCAGTTACTCCGGCGGGATAGGAGAGACCCAGTACTTC
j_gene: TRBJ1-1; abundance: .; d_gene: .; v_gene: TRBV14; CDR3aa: CASSHQTGLNTEAFF; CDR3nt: TGTGCCAGCAGCCATCAGACAGGCTTGAACACTGAAGCTTTCTTT
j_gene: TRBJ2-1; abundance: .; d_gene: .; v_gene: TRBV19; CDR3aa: CASSPFSGTRSEQFF; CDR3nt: TGTGCCAGTAGCCCGTTCTCCGGGACTCGGAGTGAGCAGTTCTTC
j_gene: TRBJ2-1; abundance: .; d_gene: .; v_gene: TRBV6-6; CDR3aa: CASSHNQHEQFF; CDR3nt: TGTGCCAGCAGTCATAACCAGCATGAGCAGTTCTTC
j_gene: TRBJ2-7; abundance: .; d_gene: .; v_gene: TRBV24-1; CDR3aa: CATSDFRTNEQYF; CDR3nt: TGTGCCACCAGTGATTTCCGGACAAACGAGCAGTACTTC
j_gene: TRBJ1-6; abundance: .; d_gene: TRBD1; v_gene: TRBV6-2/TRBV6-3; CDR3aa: CASSSSTGVNSPLHF; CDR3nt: TGTGCCAGCAGTTCGTCGACAGGGGTCAATTCACCCCTCCACTTT